This T cell receptor beta chain originates from a study of T cell responses to AZD1222 COVID-19 vaccine. Whole-study findings and limits: Among AZD1222 vaccinees, only five or six were seropositive at baseline. Females outnumbered males among donors, who were mostly white British; clonal diversity was possibly underestimated.

The assay was immunoSEQ multiplex PCR, and TCRdb's table has in-frame clones only and misses some. The repertoire holds around 99,000 clones, more than 75% seen once, with about 4.6% in the top ten. About this clone itself: Its antigen is unknown.

The germline V and J ends were trimmed by 0 bases and 2 bases, with 5 bases remaining between them. This CDR3 comprises 13 residues. In germline, CDR1 is SGHNT, CDR2 YENEEA. The sequencing used peripheral blood, collected 28 days after the second AZD1222 dose. The chain joins TRBV11-3 to TRBJ2-7; no definite D call. The sequence came from an adult who received the AZD1222 COVID-19 vaccine. The CDR3 DNA reads as TGTGCCAGCAGCTTAGATGGGGCCTACGAGCAGTACTTC. This encodes CASSLDGAYEQYF. The full variable domain, completed using reference TRBV11-3 and TRBJ2-7, is EAGVVQSPRYKIIEKKQPVAFWCNPISGHNTLYWYLQNLGQGPELLIRYENEEAVDDSQLPKDRFSAERLKGVDSTLKIQPAELGDSAVYLCASSLDGAYEQYFGPGTRLTVT.